These 10 T cell receptor beta chains share one sample of origin, sequenced in a study of vaccination and CD4 T cells after COVID-19. Treatment noted: approximately 10-day PBMC culture with coronavirus spike peptide pools or control peptides (ViraFEST assay). Sequence data for DNA of cultured CD4+ T cells were generated by the Oncomine TCR Beta short-read assay. TCRdb reprocessed the PCR reads via MiXCR and lists one record per CDR3 protein. The sample includes about 19,000 distinct CDR3 sequences, approximately 61% of them seen just once. For these TCRs, the target antigens are not known. Sequenced here: CD4+ T cells from blood, cultured in vitro, sampled after SARS-CoV-2 vaccination. These receptors all come from a human donor who had recovered from COVID-19.

The sample holds one count of this clonotype. V is TRBV7-2 and J is TRBJ2-7; 9 bases are shared with TRBD2. The CDR3 has 14 amino acids. With V trimmed by 1 base and J by 2 bases, 0 bases remained unmatched. Germline-derived CDR1 and CDR2 are SGHTA and FQGNSA. This CDR3 is CASSLGGRAYEQYF. As DNA, the CDR3 is TGTGCCAGCAGCTTAGGCGGGAGGGCCTACGAGCAGTACTTC.

This clonotype occurred a few times. The chain links TRBV10-3 to TRBJ2-1, with 8 bases aligning to TRBD1. V was pared by 8 bases and J by 2 bases, with 17 bases of the junction left unmatched. The CDR3 spans 18 residues. Per germline, CDR1 ENHRY and CDR2 SYGVKD. CDR3: CAIGETGAGWGTYNEQFF. CDR3 nucleotides: TGTGCCATCGGCGAGACAGGGGCTGGGTGGGGGACCTACAATGAGCAGTTCTTC.

The chain couples TRBV6-2 or TRBV6-3 to TRBJ2-3, with 10 nucleotides matching TRBD2. Trimming removed 2 bases from V and 0 bases from J; junction bases left unmatched: 5. Germline V gene sequence: CDR1 MNHEY, CDR2 SVGEGT. CDR3 length: 17 residues. The CDR3 here is CASSYVTSGTSTDTQYF. The CDR3 DNA reads as TGTGCCAGCAGTTACGTTACTAGCGGGACTAGCACAGATACGCAGTATTTT.

The J gene is TRBJ2-1, the V gene TRBV2, with TRBD2 identical over 9 bases. The junction had 10 bases not matched to a gene; V was cut back by 7 bases and J by 0 bases. The length of the CDR3 is 17 residues. CDR1 SNHLY and CDR2 FYNNEI come from the germline V gene. The CDR3 loop is CASKMLAGPSSYNEQFF. The DNA for the CDR3 is TGTGCCAGCAAAATGCTAGCGGGACCTAGCTCCTACAATGAGCAGTTCTTC.

The chain has TRBV12-3 or TRBV12-4 and TRBJ1-2; TRBD1 aligns across 9 bases. CDR3 size: 12 residues. The V and J ends lost 5 bases and 10 bases, in that order; junction bases with no gene match: 5. For the CDR3, the DNA is TGTGCCAGCAGTGAACAGGGGGCTGACTACACCTTC. Translating it yields CASSEQGADYTF.

J is TRBJ1-1 and V is TRBV4-2; no reliable D call. The CDR3 extends over 13 amino acids. V lost 9 bases and J lost 0, with 11 bases in between. Germline V CDR1 and CDR2: LGHNA, YNFKEQ. Written as DNA, the CDR3 is TGTGCCAGAAAGCCGTCAATGAACACTGAAGCTTTCTTT. Protein sequence: CARKPSMNTEAFF.

This chain uses TRBV25-1 with TRBJ2-5, with 11 bases matching TRBD2. The V and J ends lost 6 bases and 5 bases, in that order; junction bases with no gene match: 8. The CDR3 has 15 residues. Looked up from germline, CDR1 is MGHDK and CDR2 is SYGVNS. The CDR3 reads CASSVAGGLRETQYF. CDR3 in DNA: TGTGCCAGCAGCGTAGCGGGAGGGTTGAGGGAGACCCAGTACTTC.

This clonotype was seen only a few times. This chain links TRBV2 with TRBJ1-1, with 8 bases aligning to TRBD1. Germline CDR1 is SNHLY and CDR2 is FYNNEI. This CDR3 is 16 amino acids long. V lost 7 bases, J lost 4 bases, and 14 bases stayed unmatched. CDR3 nucleotides: TGTGCCAGCAATAGTCCGGACAGGGCGTATAGCACTGAAGCTTTCTTT. Protein product: CASNSPDRAYSTEAFF.

The chain recombines TRBV5-5 with TRBJ2-7, with a possible D match to TRBD2 (6 bases). CDR3 length equals 12 residues. V lost 3 bases and J 12 bases, leaving 16 bases between the germline ends. The germline CDR1 and CDR2 sequences are SGHKS and YYEKEE (reference sequence). In DNA, the CDR3 is TGTGCCAGCAGCTCCCCTGGGGGGAGGCCGTACTTC. Translated, it gives CASSSPGGRPYF.

The chain uses TRBV11-3 and TRBJ1-1; D gene uncertain. Between the trimmed V and J ends, which lost 3 bases and 0 bases, there was a span of 5 bases. The CDR3 sequence is 13 residues long. Germline V gives CDR1 SGHNT, CDR2 YENEEA. The CDR3 reads CASSLKVNTEAFF. The CDR3 DNA reads as TGTGCCAGCAGCTTGAAGGTGAACACTGAAGCTTTCTTT. Full variable domain (remainder filled in from reference TRBV11-3 and TRBJ1-1): EAGVVQSPRYKIIEKKQPVAFWCNPISGHNTLYWYLQNLGQGPELLIRYENEEAVDDSQLPKDRFSAERLKGVDSTLKIQPAELGDSAVYLCASSLKVNTEAFFGQGTRLTVV.